Presented here are 27 T cell receptor beta chains from one specimen sequenced in a study of cytomegalovirus exposure and HLA in healthy donors. The PCR made use of 60 Vbeta and 13 Jbeta primers. TCRdb's copy holds only in-frame clones and misses some; the assay was immunoSEQ multiplex PCR. In all, the sample yields under 200,000 clones. Source material: PBMCs. These TCRs come from a young man in good health and CMV-seronegative.

The CDR3 bases are TGTGCCATCAGTGACTCAGGGAACCCTCACGAAAAACTGTTTTTT. Translation gives CAISDSGNPHEKLFF. J is TRBJ1-4 and V is TRBV10-3; D may be TRBD1 (5 bases). Germline values: CDR1 ENHRY, CDR2 SYGVKD. V was shortened by 3 bases and J by 8 bases, with 16 bases between the two germline ends. The CDR3 has 15 residues.

J is TRBJ1-4 and V is TRBV27; the D gene is possibly TRBD1 (5 bases). The CDR3 has 15 amino acids. The V end lost 5 bases, the J end lost 8 bases, and 18 bases lay between the germline ends. Germline-derived CDR1 and CDR2 are MNHEY and SMNVEV (reference sequence). Written as DNA, the CDR3 is TGTGCCAGCAGTCCCACTTCGGGGGGTATGGAAAAACTGTTTTTT. It is translated as CASSPTSGGMEKLFF.

The chain links TRBV27 to TRBJ2-1; TRBD2 aligns across 13 bases. This CDR3 contains 18 residues. V gave up 3 bases and J gave up 4 bases; unmatched junction bases: 9. Germline V gives CDR1 MNHEY, CDR2 SMNVEV (reference sequence). CDR3 DNA sequence: TGTGCCAGCAGTTTTCCCGTGACTAGCGGGAGGTCATACAATGAGCAGTTCTTC. Amino acids: CASSFPVTSGRSYNEQFF.

The CDR3 region has the DNA TGTGCCCCCCGGGACAGGAATTACGAGCAGTACTTC. Residues: CAPRDRNYEQYF. The rearrangement joins TRBV9 to TRBJ2-7; TRBD1 aligns across 8 bases. The ends lost 10 bases at V and 4 bases at J; junction bases unmatched: 7. Germline values: CDR1 SGDLS, CDR2 YYNGEE. The CDR3 is 12 amino acids.

The chain has TRBV20-1 and TRBJ2-3; D is possibly TRBD2 (6 bases). The germline V and J ends were trimmed by 5 bases and 6 bases, with 9 bases remaining between them. The CDR3 is made up of 11 amino acids. The germline V gene has CDR1 DFQATT and CDR2 SNEGSKA (reference sequence). This CDR3 reads CSARRGDTQYF. CDR3 coding DNA: TGCAGTGCTCGGAGGGGCGATACGCAGTATTTT.

The J gene is TRBJ2-5, the V gene TRBV7-2, with 10 positions matching TRBD1. V lost 5 bases, J lost 8 bases, and 20 bases stayed unmatched. This CDR3 spans 18 amino acids. Germline V lookup: CDR1 SGHTA, CDR2 FQGNSA. CDR3 nucleotide sequence: TGTGCCAGCAGCACCCCGACAGGGGGCGGGGGACTAGGGGGCACCCAGTACTTC. Protein product: CASSTPTGGGGLGGTQYF.

This sequence joins TRBV28 and TRBJ1-5, with 8 bases aligning to TRBD1. Germline assignment: CDR1 MDHEN and CDR2 SYDVKM. The length of the CDR3 is 17 residues. J gave up 4 bases and V 6 bases, and 14 bases lay outside the gene matches. CDR3 bases: TGTGCCAGCAGAGGTTCCGGACAGGGTATTTGGAATCAGCCCCAGCATTTT. Translating it yields CASRGSGQGIWNQPQHF.

This chain links TRBV19 with TRBJ2-6, with D maybe TRBD1 (6 bases). The CDR3 covers 17 residues. V shed 3 bases and J shed 0 bases, with 12 bases lying between them. In germline, CDR1 is LNHDA, CDR2 SQIVND (reference sequence). The DNA for the CDR3 is TGTGCCAGTAGTATCAGGACAGACGTCTCTGGGGCCAACGTCCTGACTTTC. This encodes CASSIRTDVSGANVLTF.

J is TRBJ2-1 and V is TRBV10-3; D perhaps matches TRBD2 (5 bases). Germline values: CDR1 ENHRY, CDR2 SYGVKD. This CDR3 is 14 amino acids long. Deletions cut 7 bases from V and 0 bases from J, with 10 bases between. The CDR3 reads CAITPGSSYNEQFF. Here the CDR3 DNA reads TGTGCCATCACCCCGGGGAGCTCCTACAATGAGCAGTTCTTC.

V and J are TRBV27 and TRBJ2-2, with D possibly being TRBD2 (6 bases). The V and J ends lost 3 bases and 1 base respectively, with 12 bases between them. The germline V gene encodes CDR1 MNHEY and CDR2 SMNVEV (reference sequence). CDR3 length: 16 amino acids. CDR3: CASSFGRELNTGELFF. DNA of the CDR3: TGTGCCAGCAGTTTTGGCCGGGAGCTGAACACCGGGGAGCTGTTTTTT.

The gene calls are TRBV27 and TRBJ2-7; D unresolved. The CDR3 is 14 amino acids. The V and J ends lost 3 bases and 0 bases respectively, with 9 bases between them. Germline V gives CDR1 MNHEY, CDR2 SMNVEV (reference sequence). CDR3 DNA: TGTGCCAGCAGTTTTCGTCAGATCTCCTACGAGCAGTACTTC. Translating it yields CASSFRQISYEQYF.

V gene TRBV18 combines with J gene TRBJ2-7; 14 bases fit TRBD2. The germline gives CDR1 KGHSH, CDR2 LQKENI. CDR3 length: 16 residues. V was clipped by 4 bases and J by 4 bases; unmatched bases: 6. The CDR3 reads CASSLRLAGGMYEQYF. CDR3 nucleotides: TGTGCCAGCTCACTCCGACTAGCGGGAGGGATGTACGAGCAGTACTTC.

This chain uses TRBV6-6 with TRBJ2-5, with D uncertain. CDR3 length: 14 residues. Germline CDR1 MNHNY, CDR2 SVGAGI (reference sequence). Trimming removed 11 bases from V and 0 bases from J, with 16 bases in between. CDR3 sequence (DNA): TGTGCCGCGAGGCGGCAGACGTACCAAGAGACCCAGTACTTC. Translation gives CAARRQTYQETQYF.

In the case of this clone: The junction differs from germline at one of its ends, possibly a read error. This sample includes further DNA sequences coding for the same CDR3. This chain connects TRBV6-4 to TRBJ1-2; 8 bases fit TRBD1. The CDR3 runs to 14 residues. The germline gives CDR1 MRHNA, CDR2 SNTAGT. The CDR3 coding sequence is TGCGCCAGCAGGCCGGACAGGGCTCTCGGTGGCTACACCTTC. It translates to CASRPDRALGGYTF.

The rearrangement uses TRBV9 and TRBJ1-4; 8 nucleotides match TRBD1. CDR1 and CDR2 from the germline V gene are SGDLS and YYNGEE. The CDR3 runs 16 residues. V lost 0 bases to trimming and J lost 8 bases; unmatched junction nucleotides: 9. The CDR3 nucleotides read TGTGCCAGCAGCGTAGGGGGGGGACAGGTTGACGAAAAACTGTTTTTT. This sequence encodes CASSVGGGQVDEKLFF.

The V and J genes are TRBV6-1 and TRBJ1-1; no clear D gene. V gave up 6 bases and J gave up 1 base, with 12 bases separating them. CDR3 length equals 14 residues. Germline CDR1 is MNHNS and CDR2 is SASEGT. The CDR3 DNA follows: TGTGCCAGCAGCGAGCAACTTACGAACACTGAAGCTTTCTTT. Translating gives CASSEQLTNTEAFF.

The gene calls are TRBV7-9 and TRBJ1-2; maybe TRBD1 (5 bases). The CDR3 is 14 residues long. Trimming cost V 3 bases and J 4 bases, with 12 bases left between them. Germline V CDR1 and CDR2: SEHNR, FQNEAQ (reference sequence). The CDR3 coding sequence is TGTGCCAGCAGCTTGGGACGGGAGTCCTATGGCTACACCTTC. Residues: CASSLGRESYGYTF.

The V call is TRBV4-2, the J call TRBJ2-4; 14 nucleotides line up with TRBD2. Germline CDR1 is LGHNA and CDR2 is YNFKEQ. The J segment lost 1 base and the V segment lost 3 bases, leaving 8 bases of the junction unmatched. The CDR3 runs to 19 residues. CDR3 sequence reads: CASSQDGTSGSGAKNIQYF. CDR3 bases: TGTGCCAGCAGCCAGGACGGGACTAGCGGGAGTGGTGCCAAAAACATTCAGTACTTC.

This rearrangement joins TRBV5-8 to TRBJ1-3, with a tentative D call TRBD1 (6 bases). Germline values: CDR1 SGHTS, CDR2 YDEGEE. CDR3 length equals 13 residues. Deletions cut 0 bases from V and 11 bases from J, with 12 bases between. The DNA for the CDR3 is TGTGCCAGCAGCTTGGGCGGTGAGGGGGCCATATATTTT. It translates to CASSLGGEGAIYF.

This sequence joins TRBV6-5 and TRBJ1-1; 7 nucleotides agree with TRBD1. Germline V gene sequence: CDR1 MNHEY, CDR2 SVGAGI. Trimming at V came to 6 bases and at J to 5 bases, leaving 6 bases not matched to a gene. The CDR3 covers 13 residues. The CDR3 DNA reads TGTGCCAGCAGGCGGACAGGAGGGACTGAAGCTTTCTTT. It codes for CASRRTGGTEAFF.

The rearrangement links TRBV11-3 to TRBJ2-7; a possible D gene is TRBD2 (6 bases). This CDR3 region has 14 residues. Trimming removed 4 bases at V and 1 base at J, with 11 bases between. Germline V gene data show CDR1 as SGHNT and CDR2 as YENEEA. The CDR3, as DNA: TGTGCCAGCAGCTCCCCAGGAGGGTCCTACGAGCAGTACTTC. It specifies CASSSPGGSYEQYF.

The chain couples TRBV7-9 to TRBJ1-2; perhaps TRBD1 as D (6 bases). The CDR3 is made up of 17 amino acids. Germline V gene lookup returns CDR1 SEHNR and CDR2 FQNEAQ (reference sequence). V lost 4 bases and J 0 bases, leaving 18 bases between the germline ends. CDR3 bases: TGTGCCAGCAGCTCTGGGACACCCGTTAGGGCTAACTATGGCTACACCTTC. Its protein product is CASSSGTPVRANYGYTF.

The chain is built from TRBV7-2 and TRBJ2-3, with TRBD2 matching over 10 bases. This CDR3 contains 14 residues. Germline loops: CDR1 SGHTA, CDR2 FQGNSA. The junction had 7 bases not matched to a gene; V was cut back by 10 bases and J by 3 bases. The chain's CDR3 is CATASGGTTDTQYF. CDR3 nucleotide sequence: TGTGCCACCGCTAGCGGGGGAACGACAGATACGCAGTATTTT. Combining the CDR3 with reference TRBV7-2 and TRBJ2-3 gives the whole variable domain GAGVSQSPSNKVTEKGKDVELRCDPISGHTALYWYRQSLGQGLEFLIYFQGNSAPDKSGLPSDRFSAERTGGSVSTLTIQRTQQEDSAVYLCATASGGTTDTQYFGPGTRLTVL.

The chain has TRBV10-3 and TRBJ1-1; D gene unclear. Between the trimmed V and J ends, which lost 7 bases and 3 bases, there was a span of 15 bases. This CDR3 is built from 14 residues. Germline CDR1 ENHRY, CDR2 SYGVKD. The CDR3 loop reads CAINPGPGDTEAFF. The CDR3 coding sequence is TGTGCCATCAACCCTGGCCCCGGGGACACTGAAGCTTTCTTT.

This chain joins TRBV30 and TRBJ1-4; a possible D gene is TRBD1 (5 bases). The length of the CDR3 is 14 residues. V dropped 5 bases and J dropped 8 bases, with 18 bases sitting between them. Germline CDR1 GTSNPN, CDR2 SVGIG (reference sequence). DNA for the CDR3: TGTGCCTGGGCGGCCCAGGGCCTGGGGGAAAAACTGTTTTTT. Amino acids: CAWAAQGLGEKLFF.

V gene TRBV10-3 combines with J gene TRBJ2-1, with TRBD1 matching 10 bases. V gave up 6 bases and J gave up 8 bases; unmatched junction bases: 4. CDR1 and CDR2 from the germline V gene are ENHRY and SYGVKD. The CDR3 is 13 amino acids. The CDR3 sequence is CAIRSGTGDEQFF. CDR3 nucleotide sequence: TGTGCCATCAGATCCGGGACAGGGGATGAGCAGTTCTTC.

J is TRBJ2-7 and V is TRBV4-1, with 10 bases fitting TRBD1. Germline V gene lookup returns CDR1 MGHRA and CDR2 YSYEKL. The J segment lost 4 bases and the V segment lost 3 bases, leaving 9 bases of the junction unmatched. The length of the CDR3 is 16 residues. The CDR3 region is CASSHVPGQGKYEQYF. The CDR3 DNA sequence: TGCGCCAGCAGCCACGTCCCGGGACAGGGGAAATACGAGCAGTACTTC.